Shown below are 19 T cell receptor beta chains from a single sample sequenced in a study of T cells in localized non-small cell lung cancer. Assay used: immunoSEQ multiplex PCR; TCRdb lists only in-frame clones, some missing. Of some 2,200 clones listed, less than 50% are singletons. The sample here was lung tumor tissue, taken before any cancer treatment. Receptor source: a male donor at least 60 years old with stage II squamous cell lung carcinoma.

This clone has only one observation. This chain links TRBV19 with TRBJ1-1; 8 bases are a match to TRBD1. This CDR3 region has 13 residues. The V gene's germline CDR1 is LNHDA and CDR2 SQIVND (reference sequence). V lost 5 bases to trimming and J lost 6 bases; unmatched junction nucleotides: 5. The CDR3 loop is CASSPRGLAEAFF. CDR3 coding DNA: TGTGCCAGTAGTCCCAGGGGGCTGGCTGAAGCTTTCTTT. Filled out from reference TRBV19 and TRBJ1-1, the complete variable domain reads DGGITQSPKYLFRKEGQNVTLSCEQNLNHDAMYWYRQDPGQGLRLIYYSQIVNDFQKGDIAEGYSVSREKKESFPLTVTSAQKNPTAFYLCASSPRGLAEAFFGQGTRLTVV.

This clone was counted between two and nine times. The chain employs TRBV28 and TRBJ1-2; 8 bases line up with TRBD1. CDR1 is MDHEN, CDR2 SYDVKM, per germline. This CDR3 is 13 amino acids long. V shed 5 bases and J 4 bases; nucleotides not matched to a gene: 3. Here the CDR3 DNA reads TGTGCCAGCAGTCTCAGGGGGCCCTATGGCTACACCTTC. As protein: CASSLRGPYGYTF.

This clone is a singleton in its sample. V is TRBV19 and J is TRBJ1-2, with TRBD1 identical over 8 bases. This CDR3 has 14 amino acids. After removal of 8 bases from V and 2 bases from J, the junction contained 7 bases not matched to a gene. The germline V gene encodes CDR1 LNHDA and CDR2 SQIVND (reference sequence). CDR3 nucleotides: TGTGCCAGTGCCCAGGGGGCTGTAAACTATGGCTACACCTTC. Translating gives CASAQGAVNYGYTF.

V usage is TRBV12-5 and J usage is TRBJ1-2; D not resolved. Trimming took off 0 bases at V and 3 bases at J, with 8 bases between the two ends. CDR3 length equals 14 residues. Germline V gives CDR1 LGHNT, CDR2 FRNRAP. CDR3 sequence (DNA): TGTGCTAGTGGTTTGGTACCCAGCTACTATGGCTACACCTTC. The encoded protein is CASGLVPSYYGYTF. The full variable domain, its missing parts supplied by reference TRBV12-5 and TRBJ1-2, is DARVTQTPRHKVTEMGQEVTMRCQPILGHNTVFWYRQTMMQGLELLAYFRNRAPLDDSGMPKDRFSAEMPDATLATLKIQPSEPRDSAVYFCASGLVPSYYGYTFGSGTRLTVV.

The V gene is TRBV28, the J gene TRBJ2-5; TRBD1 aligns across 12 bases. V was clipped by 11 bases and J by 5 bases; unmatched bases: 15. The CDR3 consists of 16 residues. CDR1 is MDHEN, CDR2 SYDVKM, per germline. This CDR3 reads CASTSGGQGAGETQYF. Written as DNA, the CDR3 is TGTGCCTCCACCTCCGGGGGACAGGGGGCCGGGGAGACCCAGTACTTC.

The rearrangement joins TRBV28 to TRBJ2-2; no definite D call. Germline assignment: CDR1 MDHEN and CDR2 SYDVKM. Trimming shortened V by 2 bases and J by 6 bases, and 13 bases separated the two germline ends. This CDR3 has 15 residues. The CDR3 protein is CASSLRPNGAGELFF. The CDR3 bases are TGTGCCAGCAGTTTACGGCCAAATGGGGCCGGGGAGCTGTTTTTT.

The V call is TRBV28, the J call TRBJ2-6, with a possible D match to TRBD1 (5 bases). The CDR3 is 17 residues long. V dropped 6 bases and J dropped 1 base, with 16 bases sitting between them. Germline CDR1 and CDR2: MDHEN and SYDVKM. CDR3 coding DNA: TGTGCCAGCAGCTCGACAGTTTTCTCATCTGGGGCCAACGTCCTGACTTTC. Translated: CASSSTVFSSGANVLTF.

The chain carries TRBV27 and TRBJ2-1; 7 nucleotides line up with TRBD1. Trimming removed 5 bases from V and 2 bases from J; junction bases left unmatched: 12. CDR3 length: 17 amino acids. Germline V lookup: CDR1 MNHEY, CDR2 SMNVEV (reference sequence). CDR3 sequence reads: CASSVNRGTQTYNEQFF. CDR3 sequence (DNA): TGTGCCAGCAGTGTAAACAGGGGTACCCAGACCTACAATGAGCAGTTCTTC.

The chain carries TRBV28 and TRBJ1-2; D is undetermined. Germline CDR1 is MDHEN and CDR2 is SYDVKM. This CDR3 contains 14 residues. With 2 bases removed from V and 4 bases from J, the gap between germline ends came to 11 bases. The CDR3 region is CASSLIAARYGYTF. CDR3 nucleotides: TGTGCCAGCAGTTTAATCGCCGCCCGCTATGGCTACACCTTC.

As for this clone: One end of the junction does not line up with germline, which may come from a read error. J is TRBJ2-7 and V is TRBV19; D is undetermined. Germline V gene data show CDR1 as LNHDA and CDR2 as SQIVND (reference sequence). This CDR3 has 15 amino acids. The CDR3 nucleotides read TGTGCCAGTAGTTTAGCAGAGGACCCCCTCCACGAGCAATACTTC. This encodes CASSLAEDPLHEQYF.

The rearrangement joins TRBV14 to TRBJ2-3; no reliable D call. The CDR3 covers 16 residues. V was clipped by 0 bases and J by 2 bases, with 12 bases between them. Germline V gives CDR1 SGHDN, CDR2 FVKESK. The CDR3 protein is CASSQDRTGHTDTQYF. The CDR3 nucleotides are TGTGCCAGCAGCCAAGATCGAACCGGTCACACAGATACGCAGTATTTT.

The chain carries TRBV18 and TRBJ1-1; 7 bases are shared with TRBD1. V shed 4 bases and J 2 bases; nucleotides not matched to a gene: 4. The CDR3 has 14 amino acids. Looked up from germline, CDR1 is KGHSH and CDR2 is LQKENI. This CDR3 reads CASSRTGDNTEAFF. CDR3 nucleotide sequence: TGTGCCAGCTCACGAACAGGGGACAACACTGAAGCTTTCTTT.

CDR3 residues: CASSQGAGPSHGYTF. The DNA for the CDR3 is TGTGCCAGCAGCCAAGGGGCTGGACCCTCCCATGGCTACACCTTC. V and J are TRBV11-3 and TRBJ1-2, with a weak D call TRBD1 (5 bases). Trimming took off 5 bases at V and 6 bases at J, with 19 bases between the two ends. The germline V gene has CDR1 SGHNT and CDR2 YENEEA. The CDR3 runs 15 residues.

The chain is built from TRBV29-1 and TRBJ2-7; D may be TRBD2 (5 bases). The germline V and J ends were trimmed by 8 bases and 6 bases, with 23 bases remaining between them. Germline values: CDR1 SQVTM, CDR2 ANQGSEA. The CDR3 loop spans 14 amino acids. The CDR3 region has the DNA TGCAGCCCCGCTGCGGGTTCGCGTGCGGTCGAGCAGTACTTC. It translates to CSPAAGSRAVEQYF.

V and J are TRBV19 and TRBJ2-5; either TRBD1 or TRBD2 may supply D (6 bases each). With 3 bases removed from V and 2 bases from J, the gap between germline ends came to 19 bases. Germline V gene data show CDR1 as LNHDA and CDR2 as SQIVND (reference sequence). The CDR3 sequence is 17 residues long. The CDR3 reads CASSMGYGGLRQETQYF. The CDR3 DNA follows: TGTGCCAGTAGTATGGGATATGGGGGGCTGAGGCAAGAGACCCAGTACTTC.

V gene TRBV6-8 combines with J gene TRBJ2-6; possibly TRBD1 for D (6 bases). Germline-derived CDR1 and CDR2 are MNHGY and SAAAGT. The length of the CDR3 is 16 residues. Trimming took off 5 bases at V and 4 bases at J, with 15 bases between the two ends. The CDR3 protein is CASSHRTVLGANVLTF. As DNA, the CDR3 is TGTGCCAGCAGTCACAGGACAGTTCTGGGGGCCAACGTCCTGACTTTC.

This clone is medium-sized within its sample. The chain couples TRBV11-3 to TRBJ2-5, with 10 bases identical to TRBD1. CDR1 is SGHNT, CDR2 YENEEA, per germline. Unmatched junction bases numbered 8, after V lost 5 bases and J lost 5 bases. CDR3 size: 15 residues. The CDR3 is CASSNPGQGRETQYF. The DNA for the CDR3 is TGTGCCAGCAGCAATCCGGGACAGGGGAGGGAGACCCAGTACTTC.

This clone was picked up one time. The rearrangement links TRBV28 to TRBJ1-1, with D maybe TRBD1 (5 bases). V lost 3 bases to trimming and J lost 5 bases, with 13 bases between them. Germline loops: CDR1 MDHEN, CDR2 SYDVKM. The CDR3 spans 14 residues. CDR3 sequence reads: CASSLERGRTEAFF. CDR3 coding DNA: TGTGCCAGCAGTTTGGAGCGGGGGAGGACTGAAGCTTTCTTT.

CDR3 bases: TGTGCCAGCAGCTTTAGACAGGGCACAGATACGCAGTATTTT. It is translated as CASSFRQGTDTQYF. The chain is built from TRBV11-3 and TRBJ2-3; tentative D call: TRBD1 (6 bases). This CDR3 region has 14 residues. V was pared by 3 bases and J by 1 base, with 8 bases between. Germline V CDR1 and CDR2: SGHNT, YENEEA.